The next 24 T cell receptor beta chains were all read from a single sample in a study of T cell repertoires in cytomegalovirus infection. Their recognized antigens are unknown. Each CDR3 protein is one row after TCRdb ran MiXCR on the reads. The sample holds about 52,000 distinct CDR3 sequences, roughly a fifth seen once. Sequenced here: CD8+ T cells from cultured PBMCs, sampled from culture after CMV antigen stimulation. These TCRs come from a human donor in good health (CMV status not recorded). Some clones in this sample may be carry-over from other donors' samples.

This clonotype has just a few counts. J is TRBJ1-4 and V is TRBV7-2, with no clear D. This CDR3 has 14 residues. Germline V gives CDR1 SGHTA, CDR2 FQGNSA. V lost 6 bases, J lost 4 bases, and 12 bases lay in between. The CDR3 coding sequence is TGTGCCAGCAGTTTTTCGAGGTATAATGAAAAACTGTTTTTT. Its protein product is CASSFSRYNEKLFF.

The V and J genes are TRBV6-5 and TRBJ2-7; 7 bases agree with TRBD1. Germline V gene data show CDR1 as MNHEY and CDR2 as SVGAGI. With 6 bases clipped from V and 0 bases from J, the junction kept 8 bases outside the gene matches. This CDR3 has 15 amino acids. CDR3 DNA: TGTGCCAGCAGGGGTGACAGGGACAGCTCCTACGAGCAGTACTTC. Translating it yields CASRGDRDSSYEQYF.

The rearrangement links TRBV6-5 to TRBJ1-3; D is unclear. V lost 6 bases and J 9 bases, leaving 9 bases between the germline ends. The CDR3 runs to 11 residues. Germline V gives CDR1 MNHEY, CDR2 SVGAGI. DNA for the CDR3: TGTGCCAGCAGGACGGGCATCACCATATATTTT. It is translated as CASRTGITIYF.

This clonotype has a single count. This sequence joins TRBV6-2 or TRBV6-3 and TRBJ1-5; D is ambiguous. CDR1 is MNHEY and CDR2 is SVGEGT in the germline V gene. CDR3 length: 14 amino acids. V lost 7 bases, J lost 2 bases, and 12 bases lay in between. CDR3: CASTPGGGNQPQHF. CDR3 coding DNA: TGTGCCAGCACTCCCGGCGGGGGCAATCAGCCCCAGCATTTT.

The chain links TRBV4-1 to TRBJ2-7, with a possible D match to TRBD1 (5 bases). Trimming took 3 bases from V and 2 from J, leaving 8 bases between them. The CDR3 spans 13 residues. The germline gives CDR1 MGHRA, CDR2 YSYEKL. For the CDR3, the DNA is TGCGCCAGCAGCCAGGGGCCTCCCTACGAGCAGTACTTC. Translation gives CASSQGPPYEQYF.

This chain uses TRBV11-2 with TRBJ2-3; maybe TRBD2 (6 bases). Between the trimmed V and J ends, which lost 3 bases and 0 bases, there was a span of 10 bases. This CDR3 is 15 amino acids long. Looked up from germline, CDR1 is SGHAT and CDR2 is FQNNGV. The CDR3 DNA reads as TGTGCCAGCAGCTTGGGGGGTACTAGCACAGATACGCAGTATTTT. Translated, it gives CASSLGGTSTDTQYF.

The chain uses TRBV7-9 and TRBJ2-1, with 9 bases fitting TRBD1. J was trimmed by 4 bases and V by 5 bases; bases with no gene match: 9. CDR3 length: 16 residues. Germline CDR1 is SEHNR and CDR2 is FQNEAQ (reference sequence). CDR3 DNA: TGTGCCAGCAGCGACCGGGACAGGGCCCTTTACAATGAGCAGTTCTTC. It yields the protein CASSDRDRALYNEQFF.

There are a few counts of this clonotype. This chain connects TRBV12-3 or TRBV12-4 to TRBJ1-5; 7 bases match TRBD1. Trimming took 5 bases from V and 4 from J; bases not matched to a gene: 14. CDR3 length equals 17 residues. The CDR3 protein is CASSPWGTVQANQPQHF. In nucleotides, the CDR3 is TGTGCCAGCAGTCCTTGGGGGACAGTACAGGCTAATCAGCCCCAGCATTTT.

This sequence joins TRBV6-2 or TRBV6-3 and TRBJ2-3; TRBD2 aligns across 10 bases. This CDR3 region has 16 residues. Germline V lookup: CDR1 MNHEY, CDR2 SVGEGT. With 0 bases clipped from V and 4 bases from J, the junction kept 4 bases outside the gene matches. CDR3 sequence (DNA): TGTGCCAGCAGTTACTCAAGCGGGGGGGGAGCAGATACGCAGTATTTT. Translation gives CASSYSSGGGADTQYF.

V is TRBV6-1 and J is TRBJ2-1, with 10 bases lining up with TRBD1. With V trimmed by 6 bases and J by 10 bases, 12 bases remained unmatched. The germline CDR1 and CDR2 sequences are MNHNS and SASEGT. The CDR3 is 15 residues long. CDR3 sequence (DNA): TGTGCCAGCAGGCTCCGGGACAGGGGAAAGTTGGAGCAGTTCTTC. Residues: CASRLRDRGKLEQFF.

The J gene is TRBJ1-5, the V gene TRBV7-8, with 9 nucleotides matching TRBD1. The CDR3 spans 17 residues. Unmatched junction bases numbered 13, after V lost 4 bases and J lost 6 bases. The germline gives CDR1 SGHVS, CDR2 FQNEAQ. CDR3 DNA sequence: TGTGCCAGCAGCTCTTTACAGGGGGCGTCTTTAGGTCAGCCCCAGCATTTT. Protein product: CASSSLQGASLGQPQHF.

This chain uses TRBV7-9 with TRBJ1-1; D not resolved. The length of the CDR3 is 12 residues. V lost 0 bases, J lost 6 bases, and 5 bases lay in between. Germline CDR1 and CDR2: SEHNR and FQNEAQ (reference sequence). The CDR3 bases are TGTGCCAGCAGCTTAGCAACCCCTGAAGCTTTCTTT. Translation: CASSLATPEAFF.

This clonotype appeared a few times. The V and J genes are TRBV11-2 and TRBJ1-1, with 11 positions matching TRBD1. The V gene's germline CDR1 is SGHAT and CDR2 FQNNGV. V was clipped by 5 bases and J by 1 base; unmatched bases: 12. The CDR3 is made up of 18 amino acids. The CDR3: CASSRKGTGGERNTEAFF. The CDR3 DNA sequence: TGTGCCAGCAGCCGTAAAGGGACAGGGGGTGAGAGGAACACTGAAGCTTTCTTT.

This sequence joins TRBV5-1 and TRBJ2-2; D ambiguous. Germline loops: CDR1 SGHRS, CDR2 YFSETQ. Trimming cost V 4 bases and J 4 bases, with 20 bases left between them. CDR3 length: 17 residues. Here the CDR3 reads CASSPITSGFVTGELFF. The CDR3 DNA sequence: TGCGCCAGCAGCCCCATCACATCAGGTTTTGTCACCGGGGAGCTGTTTTTT.

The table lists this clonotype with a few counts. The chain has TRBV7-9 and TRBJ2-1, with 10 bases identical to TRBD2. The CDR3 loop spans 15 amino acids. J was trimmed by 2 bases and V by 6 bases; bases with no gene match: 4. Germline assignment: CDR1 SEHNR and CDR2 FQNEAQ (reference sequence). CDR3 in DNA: TGTGCCAGCAGTTCGGGACTAGCGACCTACAATGAGCAGTTCTTC. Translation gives CASSSGLATYNEQFF.

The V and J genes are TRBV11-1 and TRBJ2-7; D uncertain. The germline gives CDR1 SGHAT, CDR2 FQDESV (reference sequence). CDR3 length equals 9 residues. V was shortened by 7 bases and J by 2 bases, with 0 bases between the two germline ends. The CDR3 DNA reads TGTGCCAGCACCTACGAGCAGTACTTC. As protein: CASTYEQYF.

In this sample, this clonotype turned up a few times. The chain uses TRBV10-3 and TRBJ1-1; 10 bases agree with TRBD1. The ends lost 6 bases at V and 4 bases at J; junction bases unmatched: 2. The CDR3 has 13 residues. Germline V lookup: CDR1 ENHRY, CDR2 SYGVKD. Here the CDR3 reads CAIRGQGTTEAFF. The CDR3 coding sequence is TGTGCCATCAGGGGACAGGGGACCACTGAAGCTTTCTTT.

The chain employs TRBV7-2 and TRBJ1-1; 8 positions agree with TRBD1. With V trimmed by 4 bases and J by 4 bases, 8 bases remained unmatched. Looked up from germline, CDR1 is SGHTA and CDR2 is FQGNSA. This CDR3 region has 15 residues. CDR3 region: CASSSSGGFGTEAFF. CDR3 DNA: TGTGCCAGCAGCTCTTCAGGGGGCTTTGGCACTGAAGCTTTCTTT.

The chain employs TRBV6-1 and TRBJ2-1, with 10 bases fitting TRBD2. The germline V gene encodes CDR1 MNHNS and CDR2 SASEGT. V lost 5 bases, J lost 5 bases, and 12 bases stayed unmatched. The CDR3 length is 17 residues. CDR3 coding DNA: TGTGCCAGCAGTCCATACCCCGGACTAGCGGACGACAATGAGCAGTTCTTC. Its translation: CASSPYPGLADDNEQFF.

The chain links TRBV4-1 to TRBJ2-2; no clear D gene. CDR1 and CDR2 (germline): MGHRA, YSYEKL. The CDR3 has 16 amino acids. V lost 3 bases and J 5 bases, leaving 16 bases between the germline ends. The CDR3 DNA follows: TGCGCCAGCAGCCAGGGCCTAAGTATGGGAACCGGGGAGCTGTTTTTT. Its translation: CASSQGLSMGTGELFF.

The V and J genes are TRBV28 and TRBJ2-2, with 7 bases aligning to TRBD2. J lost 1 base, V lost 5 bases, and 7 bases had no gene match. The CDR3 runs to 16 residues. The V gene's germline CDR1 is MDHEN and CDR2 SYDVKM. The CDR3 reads CASSATLAGNTGELFF. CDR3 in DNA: TGTGCCAGCAGTGCAACGTTAGCGGGGAACACCGGGGAGCTGTTTTTT.

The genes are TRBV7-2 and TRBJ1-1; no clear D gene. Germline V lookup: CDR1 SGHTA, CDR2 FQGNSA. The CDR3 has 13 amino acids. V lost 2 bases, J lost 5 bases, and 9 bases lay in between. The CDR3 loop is CASSLRLKTEAFF. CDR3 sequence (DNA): TGTGCCAGCAGCTTACGCCTTAAGACTGAAGCTTTCTTT.

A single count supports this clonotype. The CDR3 reads CASSLRPIQGPSYNEQFF. The CDR3 DNA sequence: TGTGCCAGCAGCCTTAGACCAATACAGGGGCCGTCCTACAATGAGCAGTTCTTC. V and J are TRBV11-2 and TRBJ2-1; TRBD1 matches at 7 bases. Germline values: CDR1 SGHAT, CDR2 FQNNGV. The junction had 14 bases not matched to a gene; V was cut back by 5 bases and J by 1 base. This CDR3 is 18 amino acids long. Full variable domain (missing parts from reference TRBV11-2 and TRBJ2-1): EAGVAQSPRYKIIEKRQSVAFWCNPISGHATLYWYQQILGQGPKLLIQFQNNGVVDDSQLPKDRFSAERLKGVDSTLKIQPAKLEDSAVYLCASSLRPIQGPSYNEQFFGPGTRLTVL.

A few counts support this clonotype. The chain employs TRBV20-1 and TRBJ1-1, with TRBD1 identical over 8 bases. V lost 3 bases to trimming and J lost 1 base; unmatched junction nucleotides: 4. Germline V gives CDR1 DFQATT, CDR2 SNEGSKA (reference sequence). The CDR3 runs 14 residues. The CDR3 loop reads CSARTGVSNTEAFF. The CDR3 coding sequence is TGCAGTGCTAGGACAGGGGTATCGAACACTGAAGCTTTCTTT.